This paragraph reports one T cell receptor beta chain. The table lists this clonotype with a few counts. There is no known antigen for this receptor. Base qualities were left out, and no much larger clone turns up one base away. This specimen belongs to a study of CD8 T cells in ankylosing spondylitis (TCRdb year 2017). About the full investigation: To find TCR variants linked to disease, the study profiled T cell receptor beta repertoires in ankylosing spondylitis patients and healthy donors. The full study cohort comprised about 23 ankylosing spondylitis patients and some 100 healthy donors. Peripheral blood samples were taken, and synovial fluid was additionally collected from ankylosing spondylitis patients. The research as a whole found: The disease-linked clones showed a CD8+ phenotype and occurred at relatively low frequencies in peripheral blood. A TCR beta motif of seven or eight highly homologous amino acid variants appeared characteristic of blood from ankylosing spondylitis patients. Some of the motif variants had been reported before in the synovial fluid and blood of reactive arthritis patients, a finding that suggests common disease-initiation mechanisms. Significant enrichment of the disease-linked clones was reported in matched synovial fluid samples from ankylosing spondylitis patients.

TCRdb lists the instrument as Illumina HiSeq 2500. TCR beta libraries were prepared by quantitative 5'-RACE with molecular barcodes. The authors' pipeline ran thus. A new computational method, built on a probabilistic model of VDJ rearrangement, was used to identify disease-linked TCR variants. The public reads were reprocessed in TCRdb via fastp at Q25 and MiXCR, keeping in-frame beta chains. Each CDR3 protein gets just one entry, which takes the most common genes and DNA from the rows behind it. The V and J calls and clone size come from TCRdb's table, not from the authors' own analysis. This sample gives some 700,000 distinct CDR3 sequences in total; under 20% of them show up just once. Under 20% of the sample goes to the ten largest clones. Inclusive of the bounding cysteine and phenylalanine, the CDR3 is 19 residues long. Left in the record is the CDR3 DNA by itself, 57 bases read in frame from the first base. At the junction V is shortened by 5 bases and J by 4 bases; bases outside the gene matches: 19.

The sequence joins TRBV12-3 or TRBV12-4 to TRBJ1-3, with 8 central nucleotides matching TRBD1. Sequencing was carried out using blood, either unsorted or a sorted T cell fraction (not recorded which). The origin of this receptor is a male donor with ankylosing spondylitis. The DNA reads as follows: TGTGCCAGCAGTCCAACCATCGTCCCAGGGGGCTTGAGGGGAAACACCATATATTTT. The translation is CASSPTIVPGGLRGNTIYF.